The sequence of this T cell receptor beta chain was determined in a study of blood T cells in healthy people across ages. A second PCR of about 6 to 12 cycles used a sample-barcoded 5' primer and a J-beta primer mix. TCRdb analysed the 5' RACE reads with MiXCR anew, one entry per CDR3 protein. The sample has roughly 1,700,000 distinct CDR3 sequences, about 30% seen once. This clonotype was detected only a few times. Germline V CDR1 and CDR2: LGHDT, YNNKEL (reference sequence). This CDR3 is built from 15 residues. Trimming took 4 bases from V and 6 from J; bases not matched to a gene: 12. This rearrangement joins TRBV3-1 to TRBJ2-7; 7 bases are a match to TRBD1. The specimen was blood. The sequence was collected from a young woman in good health. CDR3 protein: CASSPAGGSAVEQYF. The CDR3 DNA is TGTGCCAGCAGCCCAGCAGGGGGTTCGGCGGTCGAGCAGTACTTC.